Below, 25 T cell receptor beta chains from the same sample are listed, as sequenced in a study of cytomegalovirus exposure and HLA in healthy donors. Some clones are missing from TCRdb's copy, which holds only in-frame ones; the method was immunoSEQ multiplex PCR. This sample has 250,000 to 300,000 clones, with 86% found just once. The sequenced material came from PBMCs. All receptors come from a woman in her late teens or twenties in good health and CMV-seronegative.

The V call is TRBV6-5, the J call TRBJ1-2; TRBD1 agrees at 7 bases. The CDR3 contains 15 residues. CDR1 and CDR2 from the germline V gene are MNHEY and SVGAGI. V lost 2 bases and J lost 0; bases outside the gene matches: 3. In DNA, the CDR3 is TGTGCCAGCAGTTACAATCAGGGGGCTAACTATGGCTACACCTTC. Amino acid sequence: CASSYNQGANYGYTF.

This chain joins TRBV6-5 and TRBJ1-1; D may be TRBD1 (5 bases). Trimming pared 5 bases from V and 5 bases from J, leaving 18 bases between. Germline CDR1 MNHEY, CDR2 SVGAGI. The CDR3 totals 15 residues. CDR3 nucleotides: TGTGCCAGCAGTCCGATCCAGGGAGGTGTGACTGAAGCTTTCTTT. This codes for CASSPIQGGVTEAFF.

V usage is TRBV15 and J usage is TRBJ2-7, with D possibly TRBD2 on 6 matching bases. This CDR3 is built from 18 residues. Germline values: CDR1 LNHNV, CDR2 YYDKDF (reference sequence). Trimming took 0 bases from V and 0 from J, leaving 18 bases between them. CDR3: CATSRDHGGYRASYEQYF. CDR3 bases: TGTGCCACCAGCAGAGACCATGGGGGGTATAGGGCCTCCTACGAGCAGTACTTC.

The rearrangement uses TRBV5-6 and TRBJ1-1, with 9 bases lining up with TRBD1. The CDR3 has 15 residues. V trimming: 5 bases; J trimming: 0 bases; junction bases outside the gene matches: 5. The V gene's germline CDR1 is SGHDT and CDR2 YYEEEE. The CDR3 DNA sequence: TGTGCCAGCAGGTGGACAGGGGCCTTGAACACTGAAGCTTTCTTT. This sequence encodes CASRWTGALNTEAFF.

This chain connects TRBV5-4 to TRBJ2-5, with TRBD2 identical over 8 bases. Germline CDR1 is SGHNT and CDR2 is YYREEE (reference sequence). This CDR3 contains 14 residues. The junction had 6 bases not matched to a gene; V was cut back by 3 bases and J by 5 bases. CDR3 nucleotide sequence: TGTGCCAGCAGCTATGGACTAGCCGAGGAGACCCAGTACTTC. This gives the protein CASSYGLAEETQYF.

The CDR3, as DNA: TGCGCCAGCAGCGAGGGGGGGACCTCCTACAATGAGCAGTTCTTC. Amino acids: CASSEGGTSYNEQFF. The rearrangement joins TRBV5-1 to TRBJ2-1; possible D gene TRBD2, 7 bases. The CDR3 extends over 15 amino acids. V was cut by 4 bases and J by 0 bases, with 11 bases left in between. Germline V gives CDR1 SGHRS, CDR2 YFSETQ.

V usage is TRBV7-9 and J usage is TRBJ1-1, with D possibly matching TRBD1 (6 bases). The CDR3 is made up of 15 amino acids. Germline CDR1 is SEHNR and CDR2 is FQNEAQ (reference sequence). With 5 bases removed from V and 4 bases from J, the gap between germline ends came to 17 bases. In nucleotides, the CDR3 is TGTGCCAGCAGCCCGAGGGCAGGGGTTGGCACTGAAGCTTTCTTT. Its translation is CASSPRAGVGTEAFF.

This chain joins TRBV7-2 and TRBJ2-5, with D tentatively TRBD1 (6 bases). CDR1 and CDR2 (germline): SGHTA, FQGNSA. There are 14 residues in the CDR3. V shed 2 bases and J shed 3 bases, with 10 bases lying between them. CDR3 sequence: CASSLSHREETQYF. The CDR3 DNA reads TGTGCCAGCAGCTTATCTCACAGGGAAGAGACCCAGTACTTC. Full variable domain (remainder filled in from reference TRBV7-2 and TRBJ2-5): GAGVSQSPSNKVTEKGKDVELRCDPISGHTALYWYRQSLGQGLEFLIYFQGNSAPDKSGLPSDRFSAERTGGSVSTLTIQRTQQEDSAVYLCASSLSHREETQYFGPGTRLLVL.

The CDR3 nucleotides are TGCGCCAGCAGCCTGGGAGGAGGGTCGGGTGGCTACACCTTC. Its protein is CASSLGGGSGGYTF. This sequence joins TRBV5-1 and TRBJ1-2; D is uncertain. Between the trimmed V and J ends, which lost 4 bases and 7 bases, there was a span of 17 bases. The CDR3 loop spans 14 amino acids. Germline V gene sequence: CDR1 SGHRS, CDR2 YFSETQ.

This clone was detected once. The chain couples TRBV27 to TRBJ1-5, with D possibly being TRBD1 (6 bases). Germline CDR1 is MNHEY and CDR2 is SMNVEV (reference sequence). V gave up 6 bases and J gave up 0 bases, with 21 bases separating them. The CDR3 spans 18 residues. The CDR3 spells CASSQGVGAAYSNQPQHF. The CDR3 DNA follows: TGTGCCAGCAGCCAAGGGGTGGGGGCGGCTTATAGCAATCAGCCCCAGCATTTT.

To note about this clone: The germline gene is not matched at one end of the junction; a read error may be the cause. The rearrangement joins TRBV11-2 to TRBJ1-2; no definite D call. CDR1 SGHAT and CDR2 FQNNGV come from the germline V gene. This CDR3 comprises 12 residues. In DNA, the CDR3 is TGTGCCAGCAGCTTAGTTCCCCCTTTTCTCTTCTTC. It encodes CASSLVPPFLFF.

The sample holds a few counts of this clone. The CDR3 here is CASSVEDRYLSGYTF. The DNA of the CDR3 is TGTGCCAGCAGCGTAGAAGACAGGTATCTTTCTGGCTACACCTTC. The rearrangement uses TRBV9 and TRBJ1-2; tentative D call: TRBD1 (6 bases). Germline lookup yields CDR1 SGDLS and CDR2 YYNGEE. With 0 bases removed from V and 7 bases from J, the gap between germline ends came to 16 bases. The CDR3 extends over 15 amino acids. Combining the CDR3 with reference TRBV9 and TRBJ1-2 gives the whole variable domain DSGVTQTPKHLITATGQRVTLRCSPRSGDLSVYWYQQSLDQGLQFLIQYYNGEERAKGNILERFSAQQFPDLHSELNLSSLELGDSALYFCASSVEDRYLSGYTFGSGTRLTVV.

The chain has TRBV19 and TRBJ1-1, with 11 bases that match TRBD1. There are 15 residues in the CDR3. In germline, CDR1 is LNHDA, CDR2 SQIVND (reference sequence). Germline trimming cut 5 bases from V and 3 bases from J; bases unmatched to any gene: 5. Here the CDR3 reads CASSVWDRGDTEAFF. CDR3 bases: TGTGCCAGTAGTGTTTGGGACAGGGGGGACACTGAAGCTTTCTTT.

V is TRBV27 and J is TRBJ2-5, with 7 bases aligning to TRBD1. Germline loops: CDR1 MNHEY, CDR2 SMNVEV (reference sequence). J gave up 1 base and V 0 bases, and 5 bases lay outside the gene matches. CDR3 size: 16 residues. The CDR3 sequence is CASSLSPTGFQETQYF. Here the CDR3 DNA reads TGTGCCAGCAGTTTATCGCCGACAGGGTTCCAAGAGACCCAGTACTTC.

V is TRBV29-1 and J is TRBJ1-2, with 9 bases matching TRBD1. There are 14 residues in the CDR3. CDR1 is SQVTM and CDR2 is ANQGSEA in the germline V gene. J gave up 7 bases and V 3 bases, and 9 bases lay outside the gene matches. CDR3 in amino acids: CSVEAITGGLGYTF. The CDR3 DNA reads TGCAGCGTTGAGGCCATTACAGGGGGCCTTGGCTACACCTTC.

J is TRBJ1-2 and V is TRBV11-2, with 8 bases matching TRBD1. V was pared by 1 base and J by 13 bases, with 8 bases of the junction left unmatched. The V gene's germline CDR1 is SGHAT and CDR2 FQNNGV. The CDR3 is 13 amino acids. The DNA for the CDR3 is TGTGCCAGCAGCTTAGGGGACAGGCCTCGAGGCACCTTC. Protein product: CASSLGDRPRGTF.

The J gene is TRBJ2-5, the V gene TRBV2; 7 bases align to TRBD2. V was clipped by 8 bases and J by 9 bases; unmatched bases: 9. Germline values: CDR1 SNHLY, CDR2 FYNNEI. The CDR3 length is 12 residues. CDR3 region: CASSRGGRAQYF. The CDR3 DNA sequence: TGTGCCAGCTCCCGGGGAGGGCGGGCCCAGTACTTC.

To note about this clone: A read error is possible here, since a much larger clone lies one base away. The sample carries other DNA sequences with the same CDR3. The gene calls are TRBV5-4 and TRBJ2-2, with no clear D. Germline CDR1 reads SGHNT; CDR2 reads YYREEE (reference sequence). The CDR3 totals 12 residues. Between the trimmed V and J ends, which lost 4 bases and 1 base, there was a span of 2 bases. The CDR3 nucleotides read TGTGCCAGCAGCCTGAACACCGGGGAGCTGTTTTTT. It specifies CASSLNTGELFF.

The chain joins TRBV18 to TRBJ2-1, with TRBD2 identical over 11 bases. J gave up 8 bases and V 8 bases, and 8 bases lay outside the gene matches. Looked up from germline, CDR1 is KGHSH and CDR2 is LQKENI. CDR3 length equals 14 residues. The DNA of the CDR3 is TGTGCCAGCCCGAAGACTAGCGGGGCCGATGAGCAGTTCTTC. This sequence encodes CASPKTSGADEQFF.

V and J are TRBV20-1 and TRBJ2-3; D is perhaps TRBD2 (6 bases). Germline CDR1 reads DFQATT; CDR2 reads SNEGSKA (reference sequence). The CDR3 is 11 residues long. The CDR3 sequence is CSASAPDTQYF. CDR3 nucleotide sequence: TGCTCGGCTAGCGCCCCAGATACGCAGTATTTT.

The chain joins TRBV7-2 to TRBJ2-7, with D perhaps matching TRBD1 (5 bases). CDR3 length: 14 residues. Germline CDR1 and CDR2: SGHTA and FQGNSA. With 3 bases removed from V and 3 bases from J, the gap between germline ends came to 12 bases. CDR3: CASSFYRTHYEQYF. The CDR3 nucleotides are TGTGCCAGCAGCTTCTACCGGACACACTACGAGCAGTACTTC.

J is TRBJ2-7 and V is TRBV27; D unresolved. Germline V gene data show CDR1 as MNHEY and CDR2 as SMNVEV (reference sequence). V lost 7 bases to trimming and J lost 2 bases, with 15 bases between them. The CDR3 is made up of 14 amino acids. The CDR3 DNA sequence: TGTGCCAGCACACCGTTAGCAGACCCCTACGAGCAGTACTTC. Residues: CASTPLADPYEQYF.

V is TRBV27 and J is TRBJ2-7; a weak D match, TRBD2 (5 bases). Germline lookup yields CDR1 MNHEY and CDR2 SMNVEV (reference sequence). The CDR3 loop spans 16 amino acids. Trimming stripped 0 bases from V and 0 bases from J, with 12 bases between. CDR3 in DNA: TGTGCCAGCAGTTTATCTCCGGGGTCGAGCTCCTACGAGCAGTACTTC. Protein: CASSLSPGSSSYEQYF.

V is TRBV18 and J is TRBJ2-7; D is uncertain. Germline assignment: CDR1 KGHSH and CDR2 LQKENI. V was cut by 2 bases and J by 3 bases, with 5 bases left in between. This CDR3 is 12 amino acids long. This chain's CDR3 is CASSPAVYEQYF. The CDR3 nucleotides read TGTGCCAGCTCACCAGCGGTCTACGAGCAGTACTTC.

The chain employs TRBV9 and TRBJ2-3, with TRBD2 matching 11 bases. The V segment lost 4 bases and the J segment 3 bases; nucleotides outside the gene matches: 4. This CDR3 has 15 amino acids. Germline V gives CDR1 SGDLS, CDR2 YYNGEE. CDR3 residues: CASSQTSGITDTQYF. CDR3 nucleotides: TGTGCCAGCAGCCAGACTAGCGGGATAACAGATACGCAGTATTTT.